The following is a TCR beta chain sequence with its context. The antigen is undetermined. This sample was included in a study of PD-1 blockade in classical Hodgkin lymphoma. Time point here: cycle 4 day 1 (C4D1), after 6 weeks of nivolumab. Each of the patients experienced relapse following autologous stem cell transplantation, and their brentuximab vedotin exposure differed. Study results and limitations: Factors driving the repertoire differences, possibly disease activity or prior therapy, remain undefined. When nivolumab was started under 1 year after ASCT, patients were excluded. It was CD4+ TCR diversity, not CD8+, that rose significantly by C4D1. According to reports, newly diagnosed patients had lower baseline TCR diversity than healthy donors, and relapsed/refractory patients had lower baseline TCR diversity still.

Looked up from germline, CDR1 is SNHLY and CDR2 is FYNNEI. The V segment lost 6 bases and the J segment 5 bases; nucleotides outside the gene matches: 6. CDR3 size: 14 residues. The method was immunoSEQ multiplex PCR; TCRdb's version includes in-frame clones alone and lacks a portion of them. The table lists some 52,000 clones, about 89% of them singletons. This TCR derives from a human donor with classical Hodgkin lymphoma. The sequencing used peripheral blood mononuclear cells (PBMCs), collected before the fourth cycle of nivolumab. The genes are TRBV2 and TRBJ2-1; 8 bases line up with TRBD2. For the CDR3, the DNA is TGTGCCAGCAGACTAGCGGAGGGCAACAATGAGCAGTTCTTC. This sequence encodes CASRLAEGNNEQFF.